These 26 T cell receptor beta chains share one sample of origin, sequenced in a study of T cell changes during pregnancy in multiple sclerosis. Assay: immunoSEQ multiplex PCR; the TCRdb copy retains only in-frame clones and omits some. This table has fewer than 80,000 clones, 94% appearing once. The sample in question was CD4+ T cells from peripheral blood mononuclear cells, obtained after pregnancy. The receptors here all came from a female donor with multiple sclerosis, enrolled in a pregnancy study.

The chain carries TRBV9 and TRBJ2-2; D gene uncertain. Trimming took off 1 base at V and 1 base at J, with 8 bases between the two ends. The germline V gene encodes CDR1 SGDLS and CDR2 YYNGEE. The CDR3 is 15 residues long. CDR3 sequence (DNA): TGTGCCAGCAGCGTAAGTTTGCGGAACACCGGGGAGCTGTTTTTT. Translated, it gives CASSVSLRNTGELFF.

This chain's CDR3 is CASSPLDGTSGEQYF. The DNA of the CDR3 is TGTGCCAGCTCACCACTGGACGGGACATCCGGGGAGCAGTACTTC. This sequence joins TRBV18 and TRBJ2-7; a possible D gene is TRBD1 (6 bases). This CDR3 is 15 amino acids long. V dropped 1 base and J dropped 7 bases, with 17 bases sitting between them. The germline CDR1 and CDR2 sequences are KGHSH and LQKENI.

The rearrangement uses TRBV7-9 and TRBJ2-1; a weak D match, TRBD2 (7 bases). V was trimmed by 5 bases and J by 5 bases, leaving 16 bases between them. In germline, CDR1 is SEHNR, CDR2 FQNEAQ (reference sequence). The length of the CDR3 is 15 residues. The CDR3 reads CASSPRGGSHNEQFF. The CDR3 DNA follows: TGTGCCAGCAGCCCCAGGGGCGGGAGCCACAATGAGCAGTTCTTC. The variable domain in full, completed from reference TRBV7-9 and TRBJ2-1, reads DTGVSQNPRHKITKRGQNVTFRCDPISEHNRLYWYRQTLGQGPEFLTYFQNEAQLEKSRLLSDRFSAERPKGSFSTLEIQRTEQGDSAMYLCASSPRGGSHNEQFFGPGTRLTVL.

The chain combines TRBV2 with TRBJ2-1, with D possibly TRBD2 on 5 matching bases. V lost 10 bases to trimming and J lost 3 bases, with 13 bases between them. This CDR3 is built from 13 residues. Germline V gene lookup returns CDR1 SNHLY and CDR2 FYNNEI. The CDR3 nucleotides read TGTGCCACTTCCGCGGGCCGCTACAATGAGCAGTTCTTC. Encoded protein: CATSAGRYNEQFF.

The chain links TRBV27 to TRBJ2-7; D not certain. Germline lookup yields CDR1 MNHEY and CDR2 SMNVEV (reference sequence). The CDR3 length is 15 residues. Trimming left V 0 bases short and J 5 bases short, with 14 bases between. CDR3 loop: CASSLSLRVSHEQYF. The DNA for the CDR3 is TGTGCCAGCAGTTTATCCCTCCGGGTTTCTCACGAGCAGTACTTC.

The chain links TRBV5-1 to TRBJ2-2; D may be TRBD1 (6 bases). Germline V lookup: CDR1 SGHRS, CDR2 YFSETQ. The CDR3 is made up of 15 amino acids. V lost 2 bases to trimming and J lost 3 bases, with 11 bases between them. The CDR3 nucleotides read TGCGCCAGCAGCTTACCAGGGGCCGACACCGGGGAGCTGTTTTTT. It yields the protein CASSLPGADTGELFF.

The gene calls are TRBV6-1 and TRBJ1-6; 8 bases match TRBD1. This CDR3 contains 16 residues. CDR1 and CDR2 (germline): MNHNS, SASEGT. With 2 bases clipped from V and 9 bases from J, the junction kept 9 bases outside the gene matches. CDR3 loop: CASSERQGAYGSPLHF. In nucleotides, the CDR3 is TGTGCCAGCAGTGAACGCCAGGGGGCGTATGGTTCACCCCTCCACTTT.

This rearrangement joins TRBV7-9 to TRBJ1-3; 7 nucleotides align to TRBD1. Germline V gives CDR1 SEHNR, CDR2 FQNEAQ (reference sequence). Unmatched junction bases numbered 5, after V lost 6 bases and J lost 0 bases. This CDR3 comprises 15 residues. CDR3 sequence: CASRDRATSGNTIYF. The CDR3 DNA is TGTGCCAGCAGAGACAGGGCCACCTCTGGAAACACCATATATTTT.

V and J are TRBV15 and TRBJ2-1, with TRBD2 matching 10 bases. Losses at the gene ends were 5 bases for V and 4 bases for J; bases not matched to a gene: 5. Germline V gene sequence: CDR1 LNHNV, CDR2 YYDKDF (reference sequence). The CDR3 runs 15 residues. The chain's CDR3 is CATSATSGDYNEQFF. In DNA form, the CDR3 reads TGTGCCACCAGCGCAACTAGCGGGGATTACAATGAGCAGTTCTTC.

The chain links TRBV5-1 to TRBJ1-1, with D maybe TRBD1 (6 bases). The CDR3 is 14 residues long. The germline V and J ends were trimmed by 0 bases and 11 bases, with 17 bases remaining between them. Germline values: CDR1 SGHRS, CDR2 YFSETQ. The chain's CDR3 is CASSLETGLLAAFF. In nucleotides, the CDR3 is TGCGCCAGCAGCTTGGAGACAGGACTTCTTGCGGCTTTCTTT.

The gene calls are TRBV6-1 and TRBJ2-1; possibly TRBD2 for D (5 bases). V dropped 5 bases and J dropped 0 bases, with 11 bases sitting between them. The CDR3 covers 15 residues. CDR1 MNHNS and CDR2 SASEGT come from the germline V gene. CDR3 sequence (DNA): TGTGCCAGCAGTACCCCGGGGTTCTCCTACAATGAGCAGTTCTTC. Translation gives CASSTPGFSYNEQFF.

The chain couples TRBV7-3 to TRBJ2-1, with TRBD2 matching 13 bases. With V trimmed by 3 bases and J by 7 bases, 12 bases remained unmatched. CDR1 and CDR2 (germline): SGHTA, FQGTGA. The CDR3 runs 18 residues. The CDR3 coding sequence is TGTGCCAGCAGCTTTGCGGGGGGAACTAGCGGGAGGGTAAATGAGCAGTTCTTC. Translated, it gives CASSFAGGTSGRVNEQFF.

This chain joins TRBV27 and TRBJ2-5; 8 bases align to TRBD2. The J call is in doubt because the DNA end fits TRBJ2-7 better. Germline-derived CDR1 and CDR2 are MNHEY and SMNVEV (reference sequence). The CDR3 has 13 amino acids. CDR3 DNA sequence: TGTGCCAGCAGACCCGCCGGGGGGGGCGAGCAGTACTTC. The encoded protein is CASRPAGGGEQYF.

The chain joins TRBV7-2 to TRBJ2-7; D may be TRBD2 (5 bases). V dropped 5 bases and J dropped 3 bases, with 14 bases sitting between them. This CDR3 has 14 amino acids. Germline V gene data show CDR1 as SGHTA and CDR2 as FQGNSA. The DNA for the CDR3 is TGTGCCAGCAGCCCTGACCGGGGTTTCTACGAGCAGTACTTC. It codes for CASSPDRGFYEQYF.

This chain uses TRBV19 with TRBJ1-5; D call uncertain. Germline-derived CDR1 and CDR2 are LNHDA and SQIVND (reference sequence). The CDR3 sequence is 15 residues long. The germline V and J ends were trimmed by 3 bases and 5 bases, with 14 bases remaining between them. In nucleotides, the CDR3 is TGTGCCAGTAGTATGGGTCAGGAAATCCATCAGCCCCAGCATTTT. Translated, it gives CASSMGQEIHQPQHF.

This chain joins TRBV5-5 and TRBJ1-1; 8 bases are shared with TRBD1. V shed 0 bases and J 0 bases; nucleotides not matched to a gene: 1. In germline, CDR1 is SGHKS, CDR2 YYEKEE (reference sequence). CDR3 size: 15 residues. CDR3 loop: CASSLAGGVNTEAFF. CDR3 in DNA: TGTGCCAGCAGCTTGGCAGGGGGCGTGAACACTGAAGCTTTCTTT.

On this clone itself: The junction departs from the called germline gene at one end, perhaps through a read error. The gene calls are TRBV7-7 and TRBJ2-2, with D unclear. Germline V CDR1 and CDR2: SSHAT, FNYEAQ (reference sequence). The CDR3 is made up of 16 amino acids. For the CDR3, the DNA is TGTGCTAGCAGCTTAGTTGACTGGCCAGACACCGGGGAGCTGTTTTTT. The encoded protein is CASSLVDWPDTGELFF.

The J gene is TRBJ1-2, the V gene TRBV18; D unclear. Per the germline V gene, CDR1 is KGHSH and CDR2 is LQKENI. Trimming cost V 4 bases and J 2 bases, with 17 bases left between them. This CDR3 comprises 16 residues. The chain's CDR3 is CASSLLIEDTNYGYTF. Written as DNA, the CDR3 is TGTGCCAGCTCACTACTGATAGAGGATACGAACTATGGCTACACCTTC.

Only one count was recorded for this clone. CDR3 DNA sequence: TGTGCCAGCAAGCCCGACAGGGGGTCATTCACTGAAGCTTTCTTT. This translates into CASKPDRGSFTEAFF. This sequence joins TRBV7-2 and TRBJ1-1; 9 bases line up with TRBD1. The CDR3 is 15 amino acids. The J segment lost 4 bases and the V segment lost 7 bases, leaving 10 bases of the junction unmatched. CDR1 is SGHTA and CDR2 is FQGNSA in the germline V gene.

This clone showed up just once. This chain joins TRBV6-1 and TRBJ2-1; no reliable D call. Germline assignment: CDR1 MNHNS and CDR2 SASEGT. The CDR3 covers 12 residues. With 8 bases removed from V and 6 bases from J, the gap between germline ends came to 11 bases. The DNA of the CDR3 is TGTGCCAGCTACCAACAATTCAATGAGCAGTTCTTC. Translation: CASYQQFNEQFF.

The chain combines TRBV5-1 with TRBJ1-2; D might be TRBD1 (6 bases). Trimming took 0 bases from V and 8 from J, leaving 14 bases between them. CDR3 length equals 14 residues. Germline CDR1 is SGHRS and CDR2 is YFSETQ. CDR3 loop: CASSLATGKAGYTF. CDR3 nucleotides: TGCGCCAGCAGCTTGGCCACAGGGAAGGCAGGCTACACCTTC.

The rearrangement links TRBV7-9 to TRBJ2-2; 8 bases are a match to TRBD1. The CDR3 has 16 amino acids. V shed 4 bases, J shed 4 bases, and the junction held 8 bases outside the gene matches. The germline V gene has CDR1 SEHNR and CDR2 FQNEAQ (reference sequence). CDR3 in amino acids: CASSYPGGAGTGELFF. The CDR3 DNA follows: TGTGCCAGCAGCTATCCAGGGGGCGCGGGCACCGGGGAGCTGTTTTTT.

V gene TRBV6-5 combines with J gene TRBJ2-3; 11 nucleotides match TRBD2. The CDR3 length is 15 residues. Germline CDR1 and CDR2: MNHEY and SVGAGI. With V trimmed by 6 bases and J by 1 base, 3 bases remained unmatched. CDR3 bases: TGTGCCAGCAGCCCGGGACTAGCGGGCACAGATACGCAGTATTTT. Translating it yields CASSPGLAGTDTQYF.

This chain links TRBV19 with TRBJ2-7; possible D gene TRBD2, 6 bases. The CDR3 has 16 amino acids. V dropped 0 bases and J dropped 0 bases, with 12 bases sitting between them. The germline V gene has CDR1 LNHDA and CDR2 SQIVND (reference sequence). The CDR3 coding sequence is TGTGCCAGTAGTATAGATGGAGCGGGCCGCTCCTACGAGCAGTACTTC. Protein product: CASSIDGAGRSYEQYF.

The rearrangement uses TRBV11-2 and TRBJ2-7, with a weak D call TRBD2 (6 bases). V lost 1 base and J lost 1, with 11 bases in between. This CDR3 has 15 amino acids. Germline V gene sequence: CDR1 SGHAT, CDR2 FQNNGV. For the CDR3, the DNA is TGTGCCAGCAGCTTAGGTAGCGGCTATTCCTACGAGCAGTACTTC. This translates into CASSLGSGYSYEQYF. The full variable domain, rest sourced from reference TRBV11-2 and TRBJ2-7, is EAGVAQSPRYKIIEKRQSVAFWCNPISGHATLYWYQQILGQGPKLLIQFQNNGVVDDSQLPKDRFSAERLKGVDSTLKIQPAKLEDSAVYLCASSLGSGYSYEQYFGPGTRLTVT.

Points on this clone: The junction differs from germline at one of its ends, possibly a read error. The chain employs TRBV6-1 and TRBJ2-5; D ambiguous. The CDR3 sequence is 12 residues long. The germline V gene encodes CDR1 MNHNS and CDR2 SASEGT. The CDR3 bases are TGTGCCAGCAAGAGTGCGGCCCGTCCTCTTAACTTC. Its translation is CASKSAARPLNF.